These 13 T cell receptor delta chains originate from one sample sequenced in a study of Vδ1+ human thymocytes. Overall study findings and caveats: Highly polyclonal TRG and TRD repertoires with Gaussian CDR3 length distributions appeared in thymus.

Extracted RNA was reverse transcribed into cDNA. Multiplex PCR used pooled V-gene forward primers and a constant-region reverse primer to amplify CDR3s. TCRdb called clones anew from the multiplex PCR reads with CATT. The sample includes some 27,000 delta-chain clones, roughly 6.7% seen only once; the top ten take approximately 1%. These receptors' antigens are unknown. Sequenced material: Vdelta1+ gamma-delta thymocytes from the thymus. As for subset: FACS-sorted CD3+ TCRalphabeta- TCRVdelta1+ TCRVdelta2- thymocytes. Receptors originate from a girl under three years old who had congenital heart surgery.

This clone was counted between two and nine times. The chain couples TRDV1 to TRDJ1; weak D call: TRDD3 (6 bases). The CDR3 runs 19 residues. The germline gives CDR1 TSWWSYY, CDR2 QGS. V lost 0 bases and J lost 3, with 23 bases in between. The CDR3 DNA reads as TGTGCTCTTGGGGAACTAATACAAATTCTTGGAGGATACCCCGATAAACTCATCTTT. Translated: CALGELIQILGGYPDKLIF.

Only a few counts were recorded for this clone. The chain joins TRDV1 to TRDJ1, with a possible D match to TRDD2 (6 bases). Germline-derived CDR1 and CDR2 are TSWWSYY and QGS. Trimming pared 3 bases from V and 8 bases from J, leaving 22 bases between. The CDR3 runs to 16 residues. For the CDR3, the DNA is TGTGCTCTTGGGGACCCTTCCACTTCAATTGGTGGGAAACTCATCTTT. Its protein product is CALGDPSTSIGGKLIF.

The rearrangement uses TRDV1 and TRDJ1, with a weak D call TRDD2 (5 bases). Germline V CDR1 and CDR2: TSWWSYY, QGS. V lost 3 bases and J lost 0, with 14 bases in between. The CDR3 sequence is 16 residues long. In DNA form, the CDR3 reads TGTGCTCTTGGGGATCCTCTCTTCCGGAACACCGATAAACTCATCTTT. Protein product: CALGDPLFRNTDKLIF.

The gene calls are TRDV1 and TRDJ1; D is perhaps TRDD2 or TRDD3 (5 bases each). Because TCRdb records no J gene, it was assigned here through a match of the DNA to germline. The CDR3 loop spans 21 amino acids. With 5 bases removed from V and 4 bases from J, the gap between germline ends came to 35 bases. Germline CDR1 reads TSWWSYY; CDR2 reads QGS. The CDR3 protein is CALGTPPAFEETAGGGDKLIF. As DNA, the CDR3 is TGTGCTCTTGGGACCCCTCCAGCCTTCGAAGAGACGGCGGGAGGGGGCGATAAACTCATCTTT.

This clone was seen a few times. The chain joins TRDV1 to TRDJ1; D perhaps matches TRDD3 (5 bases). The germline CDR1 and CDR2 sequences are TSWWSYY and QGS. The CDR3 has 18 residues. Trimming pared 1 base from V and 2 bases from J, leaving 20 bases between. The CDR3 region has the DNA TGTGCTCTTGGGGAACCCCCGGGGAGACCCCAAAGGACCGATAAACTCATCTTT. This codes for CALGEPPGRPQRTDKLIF.

This clone has just a few counts. The chain is built from TRDV1 and TRDJ1, with TRDD3 matching 8 bases. CDR3 length equals 19 residues. The ends lost 2 bases at V and 0 bases at J; junction bases unmatched: 14. CDR1 is TSWWSYY and CDR2 is QGS in the germline V gene. The CDR3, as DNA: TGTGCTCTTGGGGAAGGCCTGTCGTTACTGGGGGGCTACACCGATAAACTCATCTTT. It yields the protein CALGEGLSLLGGYTDKLIF.

This clone is classed as medium-sized. The chain carries TRDV1 and TRDJ1, with TRDD3 matching 13 bases. This CDR3 comprises 18 residues. Per germline, CDR1 TSWWSYY and CDR2 QGS. The V and J ends lost 3 bases and 1 base, in that order; junction bases with no gene match: 8. The CDR3 protein is CALGEILGDTRGTDKLIF. The CDR3, as DNA: TGTGCTCTTGGGGAGATACTGGGGGATACGAGAGGCACCGATAAACTCATCTTT.

This clone came up a few times. The chain carries TRDV1 and TRDJ1, with unresolved D. The V end lost 2 bases, the J end lost 0 bases, and 10 bases lay between the germline ends. Per germline, CDR1 TSWWSYY and CDR2 QGS. The CDR3 has 15 residues. The CDR3 loop reads CALGETPGYTDKLIF. The CDR3, as DNA: TGTGCTCTTGGGGAAACCCCCGGATACACCGATAAACTCATCTTT.

The rearrangement links TRDV1 to TRDJ1; TRDD3 might be the D (6 bases). The CDR3 is 27 residues long. From germline, CDR1 is TSWWSYY and CDR2 QGS. Trimming took off 1 base at V and 0 bases at J, with 45 bases between the two ends. CDR3 region: CALGEPIIRSIGGDLLGHWEYTDKLIF. The CDR3, as DNA: TGTGCTCTTGGGGAACCAATCATACGATCCATTGGGGGTGATCTGCTAGGACACTGGGAGTACACCGATAAACTCATCTTT.

A remark on this clone: Its ends do not fully match the called genes, so a read error is possible. V is TRDV1 and J is TRDJ1, with 12 positions matching TRDD3. From germline, CDR1 is TSWWSYY and CDR2 QGS. The CDR3 loop spans 20 amino acids. In nucleotides, the CDR3 is TGTGCTCTTGGGGAACCCTCTTTCCCATCTGGGGGATACGTCACCGATAAACCCATCTTT. It translates to CALGEPSFPSGGYVTDKPIF.

This clone occurred a few times. The rearrangement joins TRDV1 to TRDJ1; 11 bases align to TRDD3. Losses at the gene ends were 2 bases for V and 1 base for J; bases not matched to a gene: 27. The CDR3 length is 24 residues. Germline CDR1 TSWWSYY, CDR2 QGS. The CDR3 spells CALGELAFQLGDRRSRGRTDKLIF. CDR3 coding DNA: TGTGCTCTTGGGGAATTAGCCTTCCAACTGGGGGATAGGAGATCTAGGGGTCGCACCGATAAACTCATCTTT.

This clone was seen only a few times. The genes are TRDV1 and TRDJ1, with D perhaps TRDD2 or TRDD3 (5 bases each). Germline V gives CDR1 TSWWSYY, CDR2 QGS. This CDR3 comprises 20 residues. Trimming cost V 1 base and J 4 bases, with 28 bases left between them. CDR3 nucleotide sequence: TGTGCTCTTGGGGAACGAGGTTTCCCTACAGCGAGGGATTCCGACGATAAACTCATCTTT. It codes for CALGERGFPTARDSDDKLIF.

This chain links TRDV1 with TRDJ1; D gene uncertain. V was shortened by 0 bases and J by 2 bases, with 13 bases between the two germline ends. There are 16 residues in the CDR3. Germline CDR1 TSWWSYY, CDR2 QGS. CDR3 protein: CALGELVPRGTDKLIF. Here the CDR3 DNA reads TGTGCTCTTGGGGAACTAGTTCCCAGAGGGACCGATAAACTCATCTTT.